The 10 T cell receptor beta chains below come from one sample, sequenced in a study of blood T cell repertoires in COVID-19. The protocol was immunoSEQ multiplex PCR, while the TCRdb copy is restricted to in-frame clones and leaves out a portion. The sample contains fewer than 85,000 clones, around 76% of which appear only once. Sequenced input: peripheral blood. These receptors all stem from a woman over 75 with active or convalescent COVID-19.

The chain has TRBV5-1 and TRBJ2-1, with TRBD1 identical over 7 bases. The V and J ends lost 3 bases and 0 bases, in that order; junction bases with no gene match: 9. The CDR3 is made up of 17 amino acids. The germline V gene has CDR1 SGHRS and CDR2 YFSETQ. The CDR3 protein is CASSSGQILSSYNEQFF. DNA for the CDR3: TGCGCCAGCAGCTCGGGACAGATTTTGTCCTCCTACAATGAGCAGTTCTTC.

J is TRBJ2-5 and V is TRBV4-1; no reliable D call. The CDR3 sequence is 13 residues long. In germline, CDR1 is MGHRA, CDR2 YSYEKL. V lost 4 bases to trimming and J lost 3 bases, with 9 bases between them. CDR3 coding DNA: TGCGCCAGCAGCCCGCTCAGGAAAGAGACCCAGTACTTC. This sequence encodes CASSPLRKETQYF.

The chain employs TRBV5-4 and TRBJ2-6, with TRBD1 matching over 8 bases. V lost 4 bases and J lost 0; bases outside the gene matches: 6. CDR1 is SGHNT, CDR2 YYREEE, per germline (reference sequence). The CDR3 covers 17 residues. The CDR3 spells CASSKGQVHSGANVLTF. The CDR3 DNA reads TGTGCCAGCAGCAAGGGACAGGTCCACTCTGGGGCCAACGTCCTGACTTTC.

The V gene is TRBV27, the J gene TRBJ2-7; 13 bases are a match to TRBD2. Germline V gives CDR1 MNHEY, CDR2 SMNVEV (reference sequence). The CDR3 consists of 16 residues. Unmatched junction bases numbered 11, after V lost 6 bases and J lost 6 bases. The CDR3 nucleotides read TGTGCCAGCAGAAGGACTAGCGGGGGCGTGTCGGGCGAGCAGTACTTC. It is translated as CASRRTSGGVSGEQYF.

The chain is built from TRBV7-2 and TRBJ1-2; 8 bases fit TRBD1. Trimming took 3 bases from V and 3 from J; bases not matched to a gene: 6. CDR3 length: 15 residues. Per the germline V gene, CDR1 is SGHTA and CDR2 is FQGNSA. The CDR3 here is CASSFKQGADYGYTF. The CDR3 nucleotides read TGTGCCAGCAGCTTTAAGCAGGGGGCTGACTATGGCTACACCTTC.

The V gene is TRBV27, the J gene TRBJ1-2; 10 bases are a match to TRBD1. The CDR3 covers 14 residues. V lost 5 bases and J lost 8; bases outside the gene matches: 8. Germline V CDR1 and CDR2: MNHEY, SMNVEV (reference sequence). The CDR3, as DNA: TGTGCCAGCAGTAACTGGGACAGGGGTGGGGGCTACACCTTC. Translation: CASSNWDRGGGYTF.

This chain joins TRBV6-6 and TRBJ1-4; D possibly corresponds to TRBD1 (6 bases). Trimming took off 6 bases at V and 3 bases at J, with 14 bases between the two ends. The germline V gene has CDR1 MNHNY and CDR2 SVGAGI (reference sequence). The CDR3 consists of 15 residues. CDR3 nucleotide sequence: TGTGCCAGCAGGGAGAACAGGGCAGCTAATGAAAAACTGTTTTTT. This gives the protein CASRENRAANEKLFF.

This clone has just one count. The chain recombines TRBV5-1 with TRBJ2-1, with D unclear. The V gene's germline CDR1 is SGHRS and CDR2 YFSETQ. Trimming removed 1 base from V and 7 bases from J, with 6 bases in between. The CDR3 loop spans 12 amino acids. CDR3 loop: CASSLPPNEQFF. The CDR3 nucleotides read TGCGCCAGCAGCTTGCCCCCGAATGAGCAGTTCTTC. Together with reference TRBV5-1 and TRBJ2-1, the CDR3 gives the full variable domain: KAGVTQTPRYLIKTRGQQVTLSCSPISGHRSVSWYQQTPGQGLQFLFEYFSETQRNKGNFPGRFSGRQFSNSRSEMNVSTLELGDSALYLCASSLPPNEQFFGPGTRLTVL.

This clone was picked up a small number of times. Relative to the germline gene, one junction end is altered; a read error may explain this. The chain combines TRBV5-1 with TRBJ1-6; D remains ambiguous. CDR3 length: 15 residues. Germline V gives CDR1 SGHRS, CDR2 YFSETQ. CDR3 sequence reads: CASSLDSHYTSPLHF. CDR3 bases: TGCGCCAGCAGCTTGGACAGCCATTATACTTCACCCCTCCACTTT. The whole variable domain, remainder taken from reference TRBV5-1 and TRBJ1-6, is KAGVTQTPRYLIKTRGQQVTLSCSPISGHRSVSWYQQTPGQGLQFLFEYFSETQRNKGNFPGRFSGRQFSNSRSEMNVSTLELGDSALYLCASSLDSHYTSPLHFGNGTRLTVT.

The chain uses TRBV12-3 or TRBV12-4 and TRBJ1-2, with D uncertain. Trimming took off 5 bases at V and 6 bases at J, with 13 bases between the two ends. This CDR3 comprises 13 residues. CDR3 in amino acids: CASSPPPGDGYTF. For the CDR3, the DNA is TGTGCCAGCAGTCCTCCCCCCGGGGATGGCTACACCTTC.